This entry describes one T cell receptor (beta chain). Its matching antigen is unknown. This sample is drawn from a study of beta chain features in type 1 diabetes. Sequencing targeted expressed TCRB transcripts, as all isolated RNA had been reverse transcribed. Clones were read by immunoSEQ multiplex PCR, and TCRdb kept only the in-frame ones, dropping some. The sample holds 240,000 or so clones, roughly 22% seen once. Findings of the study overall: A moderate, significant TCRB CDR3 shortening appeared in type 1 diabetes across four CD4+ subsets. For TCRB rearrangement, an influence of HLA type remained unresolved here.

The sequenced sample was naive CD4+ T cells from blood. The sequence derives from a woman aged 40 to 49 with type 1 diabetes.

This CDR3 is CASSRLGQVHTYEQYF. The CDR3 bases are TGTGCCAGCAGCCGTCTCGGACAGGTCCATACCTACGAGCAGTACTTC. The rearrangement joins TRBV2 to TRBJ2-7; TRBD1 matches at 7 bases. Germline V CDR1 and CDR2: SNHLY, FYNNEI. The CDR3 extends over 16 amino acids. V trimming: 6 bases; J trimming: 2 bases; junction bases outside the gene matches: 13.